The 29 T cell receptor beta chains given below trace back to one sample, sequenced in a study of T cell responses to AZD1222 COVID-19 vaccine. TCRdb's copy holds only in-frame clones and misses some; the assay was immunoSEQ multiplex PCR. The data contain some 120,000 clones, 88% of them singletons. Sequenced here: peripheral blood, sampled on day 0 of AZD1222 vaccination. The receptors stem from an adult in good health.

The J gene is TRBJ1-1, the V gene TRBV28; D is possibly TRBD1 (6 bases). The V and J ends lost 5 bases and 0 bases respectively, with 13 bases between them. The CDR3 spans 15 residues. Germline V gene sequence: CDR1 MDHEN, CDR2 SYDVKM. The CDR3 DNA reads TGTGCCAGCAGTCAGTTAACAGGGTTGAACACTGAAGCTTTCTTT. The encoded protein is CASSQLTGLNTEAFF.

The chain combines TRBV13 with TRBJ2-5; 14 bases align to TRBD2. The V gene end was trimmed by 4 bases and the J gene end by 5 bases; junction bases not matched to a gene: 9. Germline V gene sequence: CDR1 PRHDT, CDR2 FYEKMQ (reference sequence). This CDR3 contains 17 residues. CDR3 sequence: CASSSTSGGALGETQYF. CDR3 bases: TGTGCCAGCAGCTCGACTAGCGGGGGGGCGCTAGGGGAGACCCAGTACTTC.

V and J are TRBV9 and TRBJ2-2; the match to TRBD2 covers 9 bases. Germline V gene sequence: CDR1 SGDLS, CDR2 YYNGEE. Losses at the gene ends were 0 bases for V and 6 bases for J; bases not matched to a gene: 9. There are 17 residues in the CDR3. This chain's CDR3 is CASSVAGTRGGAGELFF. The CDR3 nucleotides read TGTGCCAGCAGCGTAGCAGGGACTCGCGGGGGGGCCGGGGAGCTGTTTTTT.

The chain combines TRBV10-3 with TRBJ2-3; 8 nucleotides line up with TRBD2. The germline CDR1 and CDR2 sequences are ENHRY and SYGVKD. The trim removed 10 bases at V and 0 bases at J, leaving 9 bases unmatched. The CDR3 spans 15 residues. The CDR3 spells CATQVAGGSTDTQYF. CDR3 nucleotides: TGTGCCACCCAGGTGGCGGGGGGAAGCACAGATACGCAGTATTTT.

This chain uses TRBV28 with TRBJ1-6, with 7 bases fitting TRBD1. This CDR3 spans 14 amino acids. CDR1 MDHEN and CDR2 SYDVKM come from the germline V gene. The ends lost 5 bases at V and 8 bases at J; junction bases unmatched: 6. CDR3 in amino acids: CASSTTGFDSPLHF. CDR3 nucleotide sequence: TGTGCCAGCAGTACGACAGGGTTTGATTCACCCCTCCACTTT.

The chain joins TRBV28 to TRBJ2-7; perhaps TRBD2 as D (5 bases). This CDR3 contains 14 residues. Germline V lookup: CDR1 MDHEN, CDR2 SYDVKM. V lost 6 bases, J lost 3 bases, and 15 bases lay in between. The CDR3 protein is CASSIPGEIYEQYF. DNA of the CDR3: TGTGCCAGCAGCATCCCCGGGGAGATCTACGAGCAGTACTTC. Variable domain in full (rest from reference TRBV28 and TRBJ2-7): DVKVTQSSRYLVKRTGEKVFLECVQDMDHENMFWYRQDPGLGLRLIYFSYDVKMKEKGDIPEGYSVSREKKERFSLILESASTNQTSMYLCASSIPGEIYEQYFGPGTRLTVT.

This sequence joins TRBV6-2 or TRBV6-3 and TRBJ1-2; weak D call: TRBD1 (5 bases). The CDR3 sequence is 12 residues long. Per germline, CDR1 MNHEY and CDR2 SVGEGT. Trimming took 5 bases from V and 6 from J, leaving 10 bases between them. The CDR3 DNA reads as TGTGCCAGCAGTGACAGAGTAGATGGCTACACCTTC. Encoded protein: CASSDRVDGYTF.

The chain carries TRBV30 and TRBJ1-2; TRBD1 aligns across 10 bases. CDR1 is GTSNPN and CDR2 is SVGIG in the germline V gene (reference sequence). V shed 0 bases, J shed 4 bases, and the junction held 5 bases outside the gene matches. The CDR3 spans 15 residues. CDR3 sequence (DNA): TGTGCCTGGAGTGTCCCAGGACAGGGGGGCTATGGCTACACCTTC. This sequence encodes CAWSVPGQGGYGYTF.

The V and J genes are TRBV5-1 and TRBJ2-5; TRBD2 aligns across 7 bases. The ends lost 3 bases at V and 1 base at J; junction bases unmatched: 6. The CDR3 runs 15 residues. Germline V lookup: CDR1 SGHRS, CDR2 YFSETQ. The CDR3 loop reads CASSWGAGTQETQYF. The CDR3 DNA follows: TGCGCCAGCAGCTGGGGAGCGGGGACCCAAGAGACCCAGTACTTC.

The rearrangement uses TRBV6-2 or TRBV6-3 and TRBJ1-5, with D possibly being TRBD1 (6 bases). Germline V gene lookup returns CDR1 MNHEY and CDR2 SVGEGT. Trimming removed 4 bases at V and 4 bases at J, with 8 bases between. This CDR3 is built from 13 residues. The chain's CDR3 is CASSLDSNQPQHF. In nucleotides, the CDR3 is TGTGCCAGCAGTTTGGACAGTAATCAGCCCCAGCATTTT.

The chain is built from TRBV6-2 or TRBV6-3 and TRBJ1-1; tentatively, D is TRBD1 (5 bases). Per the germline V gene, CDR1 is MNHEY and CDR2 is SVGEGT. Trimming shortened V by 6 bases and J by 0 bases, and 14 bases separated the two germline ends. The CDR3 runs 15 residues. The CDR3 bases are TGTGCCAGCAGCCCCTCCGGACACCTGAACACTGAAGCTTTCTTT. Translated: CASSPSGHLNTEAFF.

The chain is built from TRBV4-1 and TRBJ1-4; 7 nucleotides line up with TRBD1. The V and J ends lost 0 bases and 7 bases, in that order; junction bases with no gene match: 5. CDR3 length: 15 amino acids. Per the germline V gene, CDR1 is MGHRA and CDR2 is YSYEKL. The CDR3 DNA follows: TGCGCCAGCAGCCAAGAATTGGCAGGGGGTGAAAAACTGTTTTTT. Encoded protein: CASSQELAGGEKLFF.

V usage is TRBV7-2 and J usage is TRBJ1-1; 11 bases are shared with TRBD1. J gave up 3 bases and V 1 base, and 4 bases lay outside the gene matches. The CDR3 spans 16 residues. Germline CDR1 and CDR2: SGHTA and FQGNSA. In nucleotides, the CDR3 is TGTGCCAGCAGCTTAGGGACAGGGGGCTTGTACACTGAAGCTTTCTTT. This codes for CASSLGTGGLYTEAFF.

This clone was detected a few times. CDR3 sequence reads: CATTGNTEAFF. The CDR3 nucleotides read TGCGCCACCACGGGGAACACTGAAGCTTTCTTT. This chain connects TRBV10-2 to TRBJ1-1; D unresolved. The germline V and J ends were trimmed by 10 bases and 1 base, with 7 bases remaining between them. The CDR3 spans 11 residues. Per the germline V gene, CDR1 is WSHSY and CDR2 is SAAADI.

This clone was seen just once. The J gene is TRBJ2-2, the V gene TRBV6-5; 7 positions match TRBD1. The CDR3 is 13 residues long. The germline V gene encodes CDR1 MNHEY and CDR2 SVGAGI. J was trimmed by 1 base and V by 11 bases; bases with no gene match: 4. The CDR3 nucleotides read TGTGCCTGCTGGACAGGGAACACCGGGGAGCTGTTTTTT. Translation gives CACWTGNTGELFF.

This clone was observed once. The chain is built from TRBV9 and TRBJ2-1; 9 nucleotides line up with TRBD2. Germline-derived CDR1 and CDR2 are SGDLS and YYNGEE. This CDR3 comprises 17 residues. V lost 3 bases, J lost 9 bases, and 16 bases stayed unmatched. The CDR3 sequence: CASSASSALAGISEQFF. Here the CDR3 DNA reads TGTGCCAGCAGCGCGTCAAGTGCGCTAGCGGGGATTTCTGAGCAGTTCTTC. Combining the CDR3 with reference TRBV9 and TRBJ2-1 gives the whole variable domain DSGVTQTPKHLITATGQRVTLRCSPRSGDLSVYWYQQSLDQGLQFLIQYYNGEERAKGNILERFSAQQFPDLHSELNLSSLELGDSALYFCASSASSALAGISEQFFGPGTRLTVL.

This sequence joins TRBV3-1 (or the pseudogene TRBV3-2) and TRBJ1-1, with D hard to call. The germline CDR1 and CDR2 sequences are LGHDT and YNNKEL (reference sequence). This CDR3 is built from 13 residues. V was clipped by 6 bases and J by 1 base, with 9 bases between them. CDR3 in amino acids: CASRTGENTEAFF. CDR3 DNA: TGTGCCAGCAGGACGGGAGAGAACACTGAAGCTTTCTTT.

The genes are TRBV9 and TRBJ1-2; D gene unclear. Germline CDR1 SGDLS, CDR2 YYNGEE. V was clipped by 3 bases and J by 3 bases, with 3 bases between them. The CDR3 consists of 11 residues. CDR3 bases: TGTGCCAGCAGCGCCCACTATGGCTACACCTTC. It codes for CASSAHYGYTF.

This clone showed up just once. The V call is TRBV15, the J call TRBJ2-7; 10 bases agree with TRBD2. Germline CDR1 is LNHNV and CDR2 is YYDKDF (reference sequence). V lost 3 bases, J lost 3 bases, and 5 bases stayed unmatched. The CDR3 runs 15 residues. The CDR3 here is CATSSQRGGLYEQYF. CDR3 bases: TGTGCCACCAGCAGTCAGCGGGGGGGGCTCTACGAGCAGTACTTC.

This rearrangement joins TRBV27 to TRBJ1-1; tentatively, D is TRBD1 (6 bases). V was pared by 6 bases and J by 0 bases, with 23 bases between. Germline V gene lookup returns CDR1 MNHEY and CDR2 SMNVEV (reference sequence). The length of the CDR3 is 18 residues. CDR3 region: CASRGTRAGSRMNTEAFF. The CDR3 DNA reads as TGTGCCAGCAGAGGGACAAGAGCCGGGTCCCGCATGAACACTGAAGCTTTCTTT.

The chain is built from TRBV5-1 and TRBJ1-6; D not certain. V lost 5 bases and J 8 bases, leaving 14 bases between the germline ends. The CDR3 loop spans 14 amino acids. The V gene's germline CDR1 is SGHRS and CDR2 YFSETQ. CDR3 nucleotide sequence: TGCGCCAGCAGTATGGGAGGGAAGGATTCACCCCTCCACTTT. Protein sequence: CASSMGGKDSPLHF.

This clone has just a few counts. J is TRBJ2-1 and V is TRBV5-4; D is tentatively TRBD1 or TRBD2 (5 bases each). Germline V gives CDR1 SGHNT, CDR2 YYREEE (reference sequence). V was pared by 4 bases and J by 2 bases, with 13 bases between. The CDR3 sequence is 15 residues long. The CDR3 DNA is TGTGCCAGCAGCACGGGACCCGGACCCTACAATGAGCAGTTCTTC. It encodes CASSTGPGPYNEQFF.

J is TRBJ2-3 and V is TRBV28, with D perhaps TRBD1 (6 bases). Germline CDR1 MDHEN, CDR2 SYDVKM. V was clipped by 6 bases and J by 11 bases, with 30 bases between them. This CDR3 has 17 amino acids. The CDR3 bases are TGTGCCAGCAGCTCGACTACTTACGGGACACTCAACTTGGGGCAGTATTTT. Its protein is CASSSTTYGTLNLGQYF.

This sequence joins TRBV27 and TRBJ2-3; 9 nucleotides line up with TRBD2. The CDR3 contains 15 residues. The junction had 3 bases not matched to a gene; V was cut back by 3 bases and J by 2 bases. CDR1 and CDR2 (germline): MNHEY, SMNVEV (reference sequence). Here the CDR3 reads CASSFSGGHTDTQYF. In nucleotides, the CDR3 is TGTGCCAGCAGTTTTAGCGGGGGACACACAGATACGCAGTATTTT.

The V gene is TRBV6-5, the J gene TRBJ2-1; 9 bases align to TRBD2. The CDR3 is 14 amino acids. Germline V gene lookup returns CDR1 MNHEY and CDR2 SVGAGI. Trimming took 2 bases from V and 9 from J; bases not matched to a gene: 5. DNA for the CDR3: TGTGCCAGCAGTTACGACGGACTAGCGAGTGAGCAGTTCTTC. Residues: CASSYDGLASEQFF.

In this sample, this clone turned up once. The V and J genes are TRBV9 and TRBJ2-1, with D unclear. There are 13 residues in the CDR3. Germline lookup yields CDR1 SGDLS and CDR2 YYNGEE. The V end was cut by 4 bases, the J end by 4 bases, with 9 bases between. CDR3 amino acids: CASSHGVYNEQFF. In nucleotides, the CDR3 is TGTGCCAGCAGCCATGGGGTTTACAATGAGCAGTTCTTC.

V and J are TRBV28 and TRBJ1-2; 7 nucleotides line up with TRBD1. The junction had 6 bases not matched to a gene; V was cut back by 6 bases and J by 2 bases. Germline V gene lookup returns CDR1 MDHEN and CDR2 SYDVKM. The CDR3 loop spans 14 amino acids. CDR3 DNA: TGTGCCAGCAGCCCTACAGGGGCGAACTATGGCTACACCTTC. Encoded protein: CASSPTGANYGYTF.

The V and J genes are TRBV21-1 and TRBJ1-2. TRBV21-1 is listed as a pseudogene. The CDR3 spans 15 residues. The CDR3 sequence is CASSKGGGWDYGYTF. DNA of the CDR3: TGTGCCAGCAGCAAAGGGGGAGGGTGGGACTATGGCTACACCTTC.

The chain recombines TRBV3-1 (or the pseudogene TRBV3-2) with TRBJ2-3; D is unresolved. Germline V gene lookup returns CDR1 LGHDT and CDR2 YNNKEL (reference sequence). V was cut by 4 bases and J by 6 bases, with 17 bases left in between. This CDR3 contains 15 residues. CDR3 in DNA: TGTGCCAGCAGCCCCCCGTCGCCCCTGTTGGATACGCAGTATTTT. Its translation: CASSPPSPLLDTQYF.